Listed below are T cell receptor beta chains from one sample, sequenced in a study of human T cells and chemical hapten exposure. TCRdb passed the RACE reads through MiXCR, listing each CDR3 protein once. The sample has about 84,000 distinct CDR3 sequences, more than 9% seen once; the top ten hold around 4.7%. Sequencing was performed on whole blood, taken in connection with sensitization to the hapten diphenylcyclopropenone (DPC). The receptors come from a woman aged 45-59 years with alopecia areata. Some clones in this sample may be carry-over from other donors' samples. The CDR3 runs from the conserved cysteine through the conserved F or W. The D gene is left open where the match is weak. Not every row has a clone size; where given, it reads once, few, many or a size class.

CDR3nt,CDR3aa,j_gene,v_gene,d_gene,abundance
TGTGCCAGCAGCCCCGGACTAGCGGGGGGGTTTTGGTATTTT,CASSPGLAGGFWYF,TRBJ2-3,TRBV7-2,TRBD2,.
TGTGCCACCAGCGCAGGAGGCGAGACCCAGTACTTC,CATSAGGETQYF,TRBJ2-5,TRBV15,.,.
TGTGCCAGCAGCTTAGTTTCAACGGCCCTGTACCAAGAGACCCAGTACTTC,CASSLVSTALYQETQYF,TRBJ2-5,TRBV7-6,.,few
TGTGCCAGCAGACAAGAAGATACGCAGTATTTT,CASRQEDTQYF,TRBJ2-3,TRBV7-9,.,many
TGTGCCAGCAGTTTAGCCAGGGAAACTCAGCCCCAGCATTTT,CASSLARETQPQHF,TRBJ1-5,TRBV12-3/TRBV12-4,.,many
TGTGCCAGCAGTCGTCTCCGGGACACCGATAATTCACCCCTCCACTTT,CASSRLRDTDNSPLHF,TRBJ1-6,TRBV6-5,.,many
TGCAGTGCTAGAAAAAACATTCAGTACTTC,CSARKNIQYF,TRBJ2-4,TRBV20-1,.,many
TGTGCCAGCTTTGGCGGGACGATGAGGGGTAGTAGCTATGGCTACACCTTC,CASFGGTMRGSSYGYTF,TRBJ1-2,TRBV7-2,.,few
TGTGCCAGCAGCTTGAACAGTCTGAACAATCAGCCCCAGCATTTT,CASSLNSLNNQPQHF,TRBJ1-5,TRBV7-2,.,many
TGTGCCAGCAGCCATCGTAGAGGGTCTCTGTCAGATACGCAGTATTTT,CASSHRRGSLSDTQYF,TRBJ2-3,TRBV7-2,.,many
TGTGCCAGCAGTTTCGACTATTTCGATGAGCAGTTCTTC,CASSFDYFDEQFF,TRBJ2-1,TRBV6-5,.,few
TGCAGCGTTGAAGGGGTGGCAGGGCCTAGCTCCTACAATGAGCAGTTCTTC,CSVEGVAGPSSYNEQFF,TRBJ2-1,TRBV29-1,.,few
TGTGCCAGCAGCCCATTGACAGGCTACAATGAGCAGTTCTTC,CASSPLTGYNEQFF,TRBJ2-1,TRBV11-2,.,.
TGCAGTGCTAGAGGGGACAGGGTAGGGGCAGATACGCAGTATTTT,CSARGDRVGADTQYF,TRBJ2-3,TRBV20-1,TRBD1,many
TGTGCCAGCAGCAAAGGGGATCAGGGGGCGGAACTGGGCACTGAAGCTTTCTTT,CASSKGDQGAELGTEAFF,TRBJ1-1,TRBV21-1,.,.
TGTGCCAGCCGGGAAGCGGGAGGGCCGCGAGAGACCCAGTACTTC,CASREAGGPRETQYF,TRBJ2-5,TRBV18,TRBD2,.
TGCAGTGCTAGGTCTAGCGGGACCGACAATGAGCAGTTCTTC,CSARSSGTDNEQFF,TRBJ2-1,TRBV20-1,TRBD2,many
TGTGCCAGCAGTTTAACTTCAACAGTTCTTACTAACGAGCAGTACTTC,CASSLTSTVLTNEQYF,TRBJ2-7,TRBV12-3/TRBV12-4,.,.
TGTGCCAGCTCACCGGGGACAGGGGCGGACTATGGCTACACCTTC,CASSPGTGADYGYTF,TRBJ1-2,TRBV18,TRBD1,.
TGCAGTGCTTCCAGGGGGCAAGACTATGGCTACACCTTC,CSASRGQDYGYTF,TRBJ1-2,TRBV20-1,TRBD1,.
TGTGCCAGCAGCCCGGGACTAGCGCCCTACAATGAGCAGTTCTTC,CASSPGLAPYNEQFF,TRBJ2-1,TRBV3-1,TRBD2,many
TGCAGTGCCCCCCTCCAGCAGGGCACCGGGGAGCTGTTTTTT,CSAPLQQGTGELFF,TRBJ2-2,TRBV20-1,.,few
TGTGCCAGCAGTTCGCCCCTCGAGCTAGCGGGAGCAGATACGCAGTATTTT,CASSSPLELAGADTQYF,TRBJ2-3,TRBV6-2/TRBV6-3,TRBD2,.
TGCAGTGCTCTAGCGGGAGGGGACCGAGATACGCAGTATTTT,CSALAGGDRDTQYF,TRBJ2-3,TRBV20-1,TRBD2,few
TGTGCTAGTGGTTTGCGGGCCAGGGGTTTGCGTAGGAGCACTGAAGCTTTCTTT,CASGLRARGLRRSTEAFF,TRBJ1-1,TRBV12-5,.,few
TGTGCCAGCAGCTTCGGGTCCTACGAGCAGTACTTC,CASSFGSYEQYF,TRBJ2-7,TRBV7-2,.,many
TGTGCCAGCAGCCAAACCAGGGGTACTAGGAACGAGCAGTACTTC,CASSQTRGTRNEQYF,TRBJ2-7,TRBV14,.,many
TGTGCCAGCAGCTCCCAGGGTGAAGCTTTCTTT,CASSSQGEAFF,TRBJ1-1,TRBV7-6,.,.
TGTGCCAGCAGTGTAGCCAGACAGCCACCCAATGAGCAGTTCTTC,CASSVARQPPNEQFF,TRBJ2-1,TRBV2,.,few
TGTGCCAGCAGCTTATGGGAAGATACGCAGTATTTT,CASSLWEDTQYF,TRBJ2-3,TRBV7-9,.,many
TGTGCCAGCAGCGTCACCGGGACTGCGACCCCCAATGAGCAGTTCTTC,CASSVTGTATPNEQFF,TRBJ2-1,TRBV7-2,.,few
TGTGCCAGCCACACCGGGGACAAGTATAATTCACCCCTCCACTTT,CASHTGDKYNSPLHF,TRBJ1-6,TRBV6-6,.,.
TGCAGCGTTGCTGACAGGGGGCCTGTGGTCGACACCGGGGAGCTGTTTTTT,CSVADRGPVVDTGELFF,TRBJ2-2,TRBV29-1,TRBD1,.
TGCAGTGCTAGAGAACGGCTATCACCCCTTTTTTACGAGCAGTACTTC,CSARERLSPLFYEQYF,TRBJ2-7,TRBV20-1,.,few
TGCAGTGCAACCGGACAGGGGGCTCCTGGGGCCAACGTCCTGACTTTC,CSATGQGAPGANVLTF,TRBJ2-6,TRBV20-1,TRBD1,few
TGTGCCAGCAGCCCCCCCACAGATACGCAGTATTTT,CASSPPTDTQYF,TRBJ2-3,TRBV9,.,many
TGTGCCATCAGTGAGTTTGAGGCGGGTAATTCACCCCTCCACTTT,CAISEFEAGNSPLHF,TRBJ1-6,TRBV10-3,.,.
TGTGCCAGTAGCGCGGGCAGAACTAACACCGGGGAGCTGTTTTTT,CASSAGRTNTGELFF,TRBJ2-2,TRBV19,.,.
TGTGCCAGCAGCCCGACAGGGTTTGGTGGCTACACCTTC,CASSPTGFGGYTF,TRBJ1-2,TRBV7-2,TRBD1,once
TGTGCCAGCAGCGCAACAACGACCCTCTGGGGAGAGACCCAGTACTTC,CASSATTTLWGETQYF,TRBJ2-5,TRBV7-2,.,many
TGTGCCAGCAGCTTAGAACCCCGGCCTTACTACGAGCAGTACTTC,CASSLEPRPYYEQYF,TRBJ2-7,TRBV7-2,.,many
TGTGCCAGCAGCTTCTCCCAGGGGGCTATCCCCGGGGAGCTGTTTTTT,CASSFSQGAIPGELFF,TRBJ2-2,TRBV7-9,TRBD1,many
TGCAGCGTCCTACTAGCGGGAGGGCCCTCAGATACGCAGTATTTT,CSVLLAGGPSDTQYF,TRBJ2-3,TRBV29-1,TRBD2,many
TGTGCCAGCAGTAGTCCGGAGTCTGGGGCCAACGTCCTGACTTTC,CASSSPESGANVLTF,TRBJ2-6,TRBV6-5,.,many
TGCAGTGCTAGAGTGGCGGGAGGGGTAGATACGCAGTATTTT,CSARVAGGVDTQYF,TRBJ2-3,TRBV20-1,TRBD2,many
TGTGCCAGTAGTATAGAGCCGGGCCTGGGACCCAATCAGCCCCAGCATTTT,CASSIEPGLGPNQPQHF,TRBJ1-5,TRBV19,.,few
TGCAGCGGAAGAGGTTCCACAGATACGCAGTATTTT,CSGRGSTDTQYF,TRBJ2-3,TRBV29-1,.,many
TGTGCCAGCTCACGCTCCCAGGGGGCAACCTCCTATGGCTACACCTTC,CASSRSQGATSYGYTF,TRBJ1-2,TRBV18,TRBD1,.
TGCAGTGTTCTCAGGGGCGGCTACAACAATGAGCAGTTCTTC,CSVLRGGYNNEQFF,TRBJ2-1,TRBV20-1,.,many
TGTGCCAGCAGCAAGCGGGACGGCCAAGAGACCCAGTACTTC,CASSKRDGQETQYF,TRBJ2-5,TRBV11-1,TRBD2,.
TGTGCCAGCAGCCAAGGCCCCACACAGCCCCAGCATTTT,CASSQGPTQPQHF,TRBJ1-5,TRBV3-1,.,many